This T cell receptor (beta chain) appears in the sequencing data of a study of T cells in tumors and immune-related adverse events (dated by TCRdb to the early 2020s). Relative to germline, V is missing 2 bases and J is missing 5 bases, with 6 bases of the junction outside any gene match. From the germline V gene (reference sequence), CDR1 is SEHNR and CDR2 is FQNEAQ. The CDR3 holds 15 amino acids from the cysteine to the phenylalanine. The only DNA kept is the CDR3, 45 bases in frame from the first base. Interpreted using the paper, the treatment or condition label stands for: nivolumab (PD-1 blockade) given before sampling. The DNeasy Blood and Tissue Kit was used to extract DNA from formalin-fixed paraffin-embedded specimens. Note on this clone: Its specific antigen is unknown. Qualities for individual bases were not recorded, and no much larger clone is one base off.

The TCR beta locus was amplified and sequenced with the immunoSEQ assay, yielding bulk TCR Vbeta CDR3 data. Per the authors' processing: Non-productive CDR3s, sequences shorter than 7 amino acids, and those not starting with C or ending with F/W were excluded. Analysis was restricted to specimens with at least 1000 reads, and clonotypes were defined at the amino acid level. Clonality was calculated as 1 minus Pielou's evenness. To equalize library sizes, abundance-weighted random subsampling with replacement was performed 100 times so that 95% confidence intervals could be reported. Repertoire overlap was quantified using the Morisita overlap index, and the top 40 clones per specimen were examined for overlap with the irAE. TCRdb holds this immuneACCESS table with in-frame rearrangements only. Some clones are missing; in checked studies, unresolved V genes explain under half, and the rest has no known cause. V and J calls and clone size are given by that table; D and trimming were obtained from the DNA. Present in this sample are around 10,000 clones, 92% of which were seen just once. The ten top clones hold roughly 1.5% of the sample.

This TCR was recovered from a female donor with metastatic renal cell carcinoma. The rearrangement joined TRBV7-9 to TRBJ1-2, with 9 central nucleotides matching TRBD1. The sample was lymph node tissue, taken from a patient treated with anti-PD-1 therapy. The nucleotides are TGTGCCAGCAGCTTAACCGCGGACAGGGGTTATGGCTACACCTTC. This codes for CASSLTADRGYGYTF.